This T cell receptor beta chain was captured by sequencing in a study of CD8+CD57+ T cells in acquired aplastic anemia. General study findings and limits: Controls and patients did not differ significantly in CD8+ Simpson's diversity.

Patients sequenced had flow cytometry evidence of CD8+CD57+ cell expansion. By the time of blood sampling, patients had still received no therapy. This clonotype was found a few times. What it binds is unknown. It was genomic DNA that served as the template for profiling TCR beta VDJ and CDR3. TCRdb fed the reads into MiXCR, producing one record per CDR3 protein. The sample lists 170,000 or so distinct CDR3 sequences, 55% to 65% occurring once. This TCR was sampled from a human donor with aplastic anemia. The source material was sorted CD4+, CD8+, or CD8+CD57+ T cells (not recorded which) from PBMCs.

This CDR3 is CASSISGLVGNEQFF. The CDR3 DNA reads as TGTGCCAGCAGCATCTCGGGACTCGTGGGCAATGAGCAGTTCTTC. The chain recombines TRBV9 with TRBJ2-1; D is perhaps TRBD2 (6 bases). V was clipped by 4 bases and J by 6 bases, with 17 bases between them. There are 15 residues in the CDR3. In germline, CDR1 is SGDLS, CDR2 YYNGEE. The full variable domain, with the rest looked up from reference TRBV9 and TRBJ2-1, is DSGVTQTPKHLITATGQRVTLRCSPRSGDLSVYWYQQSLDQGLQFLIQYYNGEERAKGNILERFSAQQFPDLHSELNLSSLELGDSALYFCASSISGLVGNEQFFGPGTRLTVL.